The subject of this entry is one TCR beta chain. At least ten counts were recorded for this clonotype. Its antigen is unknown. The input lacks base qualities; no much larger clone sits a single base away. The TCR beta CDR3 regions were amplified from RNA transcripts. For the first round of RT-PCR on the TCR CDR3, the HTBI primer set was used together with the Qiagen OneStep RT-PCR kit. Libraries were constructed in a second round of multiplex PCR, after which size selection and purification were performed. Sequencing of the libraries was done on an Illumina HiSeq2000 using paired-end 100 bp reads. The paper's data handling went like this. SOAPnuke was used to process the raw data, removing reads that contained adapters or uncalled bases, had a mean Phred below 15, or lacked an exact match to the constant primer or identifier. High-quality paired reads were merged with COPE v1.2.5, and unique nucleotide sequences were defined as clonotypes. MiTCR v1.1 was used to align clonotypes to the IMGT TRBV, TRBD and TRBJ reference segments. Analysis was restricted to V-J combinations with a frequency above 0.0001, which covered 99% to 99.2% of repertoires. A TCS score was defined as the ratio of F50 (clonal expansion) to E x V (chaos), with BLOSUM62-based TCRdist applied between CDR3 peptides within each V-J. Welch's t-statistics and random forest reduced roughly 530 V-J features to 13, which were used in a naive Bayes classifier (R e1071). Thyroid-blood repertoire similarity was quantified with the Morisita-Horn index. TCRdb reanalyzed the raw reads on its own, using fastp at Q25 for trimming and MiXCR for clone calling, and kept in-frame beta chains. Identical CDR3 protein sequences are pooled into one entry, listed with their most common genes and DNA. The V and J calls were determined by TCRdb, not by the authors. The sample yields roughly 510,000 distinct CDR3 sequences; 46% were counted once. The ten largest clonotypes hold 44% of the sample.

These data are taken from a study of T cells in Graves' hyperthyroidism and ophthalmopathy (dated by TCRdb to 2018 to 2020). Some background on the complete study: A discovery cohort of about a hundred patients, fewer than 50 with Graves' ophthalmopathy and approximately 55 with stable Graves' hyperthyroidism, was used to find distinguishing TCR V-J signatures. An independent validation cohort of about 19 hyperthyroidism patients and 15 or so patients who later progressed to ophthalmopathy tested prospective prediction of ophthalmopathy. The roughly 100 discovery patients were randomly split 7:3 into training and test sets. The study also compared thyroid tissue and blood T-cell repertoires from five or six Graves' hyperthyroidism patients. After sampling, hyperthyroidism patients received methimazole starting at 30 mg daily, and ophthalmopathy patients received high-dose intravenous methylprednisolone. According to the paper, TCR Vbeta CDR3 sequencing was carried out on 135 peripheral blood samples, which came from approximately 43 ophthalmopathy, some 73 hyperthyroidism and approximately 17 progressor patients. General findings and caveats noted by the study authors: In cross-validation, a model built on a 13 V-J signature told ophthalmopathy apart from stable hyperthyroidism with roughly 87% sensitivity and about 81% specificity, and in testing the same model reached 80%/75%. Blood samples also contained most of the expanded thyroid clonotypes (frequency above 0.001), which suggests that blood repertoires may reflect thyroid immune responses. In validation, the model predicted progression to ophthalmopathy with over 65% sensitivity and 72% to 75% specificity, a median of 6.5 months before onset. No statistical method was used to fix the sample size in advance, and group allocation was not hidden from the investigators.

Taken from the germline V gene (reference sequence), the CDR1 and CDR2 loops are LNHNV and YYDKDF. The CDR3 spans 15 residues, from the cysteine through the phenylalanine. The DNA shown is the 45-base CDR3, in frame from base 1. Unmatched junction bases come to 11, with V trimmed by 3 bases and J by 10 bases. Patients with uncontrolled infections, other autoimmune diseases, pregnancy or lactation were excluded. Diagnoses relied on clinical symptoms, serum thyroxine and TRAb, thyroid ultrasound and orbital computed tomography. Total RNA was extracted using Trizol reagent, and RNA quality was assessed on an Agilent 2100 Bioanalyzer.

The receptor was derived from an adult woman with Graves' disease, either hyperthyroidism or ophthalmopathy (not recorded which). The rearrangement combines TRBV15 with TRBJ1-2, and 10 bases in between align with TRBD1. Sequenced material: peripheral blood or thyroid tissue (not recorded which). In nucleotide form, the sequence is TGTGCCACCAGCAGGGAACCGGGACAGGGGTTGTACTACACCTTC. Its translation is CATSREPGQGLYYTF. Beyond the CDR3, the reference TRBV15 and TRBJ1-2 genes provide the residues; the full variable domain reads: DAMVIQNPRYQVTQFGKPVTLSCSQTLNHNVMYWYQQKSSQAPKLLFHYYDKDFNNEADTPDNFQSRRPNTSFCFLDIRSPGLGDTAMYLCATSREPGQGLYYTFGSGTRLTVV.